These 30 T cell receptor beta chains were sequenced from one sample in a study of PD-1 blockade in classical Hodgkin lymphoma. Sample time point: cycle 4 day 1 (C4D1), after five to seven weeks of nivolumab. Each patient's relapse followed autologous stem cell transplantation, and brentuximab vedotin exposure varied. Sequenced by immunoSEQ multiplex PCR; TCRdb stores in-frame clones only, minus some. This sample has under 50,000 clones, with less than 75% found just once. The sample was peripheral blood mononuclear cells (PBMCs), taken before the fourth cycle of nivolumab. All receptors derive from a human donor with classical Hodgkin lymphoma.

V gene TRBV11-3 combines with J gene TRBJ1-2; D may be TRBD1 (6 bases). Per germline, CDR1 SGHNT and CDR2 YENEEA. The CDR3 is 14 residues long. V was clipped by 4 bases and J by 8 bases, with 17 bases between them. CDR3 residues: CASSSSWAGVGYTF. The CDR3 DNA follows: TGTGCCAGCAGCTCATCCTGGGCAGGGGTCGGCTACACCTTC.

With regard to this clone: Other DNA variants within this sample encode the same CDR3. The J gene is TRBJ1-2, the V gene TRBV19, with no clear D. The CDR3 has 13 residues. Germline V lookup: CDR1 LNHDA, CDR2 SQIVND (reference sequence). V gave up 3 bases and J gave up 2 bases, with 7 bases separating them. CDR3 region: CASSIRQNYGYTF. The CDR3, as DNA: TGTGCCAGTAGTATTAGACAAAACTATGGCTACACCTTC.

The CDR3 region has the DNA TGTGCCAGCAGCAAAGGAGGTACGGCGGGGGGCACAGATACGCAGTATTTT. As protein: CASSKGGTAGGTDTQYF. The V gene is TRBV21-1, the J gene TRBJ2-3; the table's D call of TRBD2 was not tested on the DNA. TRBV21-1 is assigned pseudogene status. The CDR3 totals 17 residues.

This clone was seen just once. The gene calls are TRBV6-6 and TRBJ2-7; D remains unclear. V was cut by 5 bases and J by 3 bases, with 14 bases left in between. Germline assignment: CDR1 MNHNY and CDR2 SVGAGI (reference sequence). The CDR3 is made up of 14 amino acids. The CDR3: CASSPSGFRYEQYF. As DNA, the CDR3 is TGTGCCAGCAGTCCTTCAGGCTTTCGCTACGAGCAGTACTTC.

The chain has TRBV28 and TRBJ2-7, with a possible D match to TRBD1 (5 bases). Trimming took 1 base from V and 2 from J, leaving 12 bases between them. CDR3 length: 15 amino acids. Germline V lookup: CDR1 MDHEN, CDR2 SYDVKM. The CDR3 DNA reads TGTGCCAGCAGTTTATTGGCGGCAGGGCCCTACGAGCAGTACTTC. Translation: CASSLLAAGPYEQYF.

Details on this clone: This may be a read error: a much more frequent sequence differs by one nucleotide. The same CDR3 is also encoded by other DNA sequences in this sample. Here the CDR3 reads CASSLGDRNNQPQHF. CDR3 coding DNA: TGCGCCAGCAGCTTGGGAGACAGGAATAATCAGCCCCAGCATTTT. The chain combines TRBV5-1 with TRBJ1-5; TRBD1 might be the D (6 bases). Germline V gene lookup returns CDR1 SGHRS and CDR2 YFSETQ. There are 15 residues in the CDR3. Trimming cost V 0 bases and J 4 bases, with 11 bases left between them.

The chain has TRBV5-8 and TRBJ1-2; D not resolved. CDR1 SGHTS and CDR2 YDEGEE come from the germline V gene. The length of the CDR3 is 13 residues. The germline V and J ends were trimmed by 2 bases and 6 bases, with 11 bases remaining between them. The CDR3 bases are TGTGCCAGCAGCTTTTGGGAGTTAGATGGCTACACCTTC. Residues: CASSFWELDGYTF.

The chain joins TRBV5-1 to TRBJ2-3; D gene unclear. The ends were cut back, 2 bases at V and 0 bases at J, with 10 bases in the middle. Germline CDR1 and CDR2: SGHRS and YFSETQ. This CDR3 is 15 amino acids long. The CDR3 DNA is TGCGCCAGCAGCTTCGGCCATACTAGCACAGATACGCAGTATTTT. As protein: CASSFGHTSTDTQYF. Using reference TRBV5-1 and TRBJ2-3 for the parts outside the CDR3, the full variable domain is KAGVTQTPRYLIKTRGQQVTLSCSPISGHRSVSWYQQTPGQGLQFLFEYFSETQRNKGNFPGRFSGRQFSNSRSEMNVSTLELGDSALYLCASSFGHTSTDTQYFGPGTRLTVL.

The CDR3 sequence: CASRDVGERSYEQYF. The CDR3 region has the DNA TGTGCCAGCAGGGACGTGGGGGAGAGGTCCTACGAGCAGTACTTC. The rearrangement uses TRBV6-5 and TRBJ2-7, with D perhaps TRBD1 or TRBD2 (5 bases each). Per the germline V gene, CDR1 is MNHEY and CDR2 is SVGAGI. The ends were cut back, 6 bases at V and 1 base at J, with 16 bases in the middle. The length of the CDR3 is 15 residues.

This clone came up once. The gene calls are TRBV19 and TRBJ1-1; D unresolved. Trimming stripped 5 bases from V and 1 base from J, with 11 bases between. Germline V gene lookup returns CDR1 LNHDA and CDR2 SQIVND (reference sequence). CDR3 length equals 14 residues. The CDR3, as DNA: TGTGCCAGTAGTCGGACGGTGGGGAACACTGAAGCTTTCTTT. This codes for CASSRTVGNTEAFF.

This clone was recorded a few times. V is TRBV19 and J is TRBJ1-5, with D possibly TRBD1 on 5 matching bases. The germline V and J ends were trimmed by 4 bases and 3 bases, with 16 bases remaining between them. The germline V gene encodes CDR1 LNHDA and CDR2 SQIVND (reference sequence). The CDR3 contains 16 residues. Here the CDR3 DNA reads TGTGCCAGTAGTACCCTCGGGGGGGGGATCAATCAGCCCCAGCATTTT. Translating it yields CASSTLGGGINQPQHF.

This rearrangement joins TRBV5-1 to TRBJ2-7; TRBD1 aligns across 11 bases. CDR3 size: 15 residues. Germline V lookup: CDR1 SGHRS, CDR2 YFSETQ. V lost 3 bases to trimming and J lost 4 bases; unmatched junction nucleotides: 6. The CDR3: CASSSTGTGGYEQYF. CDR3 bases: TGCGCCAGCAGCTCCACCGGGACAGGGGGTTACGAGCAGTACTTC.

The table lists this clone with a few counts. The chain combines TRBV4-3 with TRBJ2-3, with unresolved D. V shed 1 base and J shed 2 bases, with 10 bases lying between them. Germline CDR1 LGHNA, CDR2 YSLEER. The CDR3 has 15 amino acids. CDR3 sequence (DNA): TGCGCCAGCAGCCAAGCGGGCACCGTCACAGATACGCAGTATTTT. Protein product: CASSQAGTVTDTQYF.

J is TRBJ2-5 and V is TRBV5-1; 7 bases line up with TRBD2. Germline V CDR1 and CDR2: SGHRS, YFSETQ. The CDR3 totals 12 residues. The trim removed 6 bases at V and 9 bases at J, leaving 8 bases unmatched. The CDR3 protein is CASTAHREAQYF. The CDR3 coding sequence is TGCGCCAGCACAGCCCACCGGGAGGCCCAGTACTTC.

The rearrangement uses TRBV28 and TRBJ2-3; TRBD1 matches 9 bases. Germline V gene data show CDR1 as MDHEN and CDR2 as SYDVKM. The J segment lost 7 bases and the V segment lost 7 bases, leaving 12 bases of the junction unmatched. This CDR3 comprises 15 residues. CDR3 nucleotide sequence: TGTGCCAGCACCTTAGGGACAGGGAAGGAAAATACGCAGTATTTT. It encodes CASTLGTGKENTQYF.

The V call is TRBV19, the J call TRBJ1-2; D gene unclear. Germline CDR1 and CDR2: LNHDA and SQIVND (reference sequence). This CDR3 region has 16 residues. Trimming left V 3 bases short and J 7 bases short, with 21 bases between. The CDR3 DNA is TGTGCCAGTAGTATCACATTTGAGAAGAGGATACTTGGCTACACCTTC. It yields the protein CASSITFEKRILGYTF. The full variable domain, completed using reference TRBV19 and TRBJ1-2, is DGGITQSPKYLFRKEGQNVTLSCEQNLNHDAMYWYRQDPGQGLRLIYYSQIVNDFQKGDIAEGYSVSREKKESFPLTVTSAQKNPTAFYLCASSITFEKRILGYTFGSGTRLTVV.

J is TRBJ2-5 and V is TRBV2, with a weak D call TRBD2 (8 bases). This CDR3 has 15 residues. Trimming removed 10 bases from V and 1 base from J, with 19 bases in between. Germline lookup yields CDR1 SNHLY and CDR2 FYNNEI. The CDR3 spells CATRDSGGLQETQYF. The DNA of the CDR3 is TGTGCCACCAGGGACAGCGGGGGTCTCCAAGAGACCCAGTACTTC.

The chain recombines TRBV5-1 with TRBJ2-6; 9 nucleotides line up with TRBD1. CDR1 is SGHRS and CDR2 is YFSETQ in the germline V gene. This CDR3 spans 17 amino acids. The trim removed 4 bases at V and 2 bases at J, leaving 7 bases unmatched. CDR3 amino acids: CASSPGTGLAGANVLTF. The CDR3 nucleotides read TGCGCCAGCAGCCCGGGGACAGGGCTCGCTGGGGCCAACGTCCTGACTTTC. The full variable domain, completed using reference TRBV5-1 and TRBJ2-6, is KAGVTQTPRYLIKTRGQQVTLSCSPISGHRSVSWYQQTPGQGLQFLFEYFSETQRNKGNFPGRFSGRQFSNSRSEMNVSTLELGDSALYLCASSPGTGLAGANVLTFGAGSRLTVL.

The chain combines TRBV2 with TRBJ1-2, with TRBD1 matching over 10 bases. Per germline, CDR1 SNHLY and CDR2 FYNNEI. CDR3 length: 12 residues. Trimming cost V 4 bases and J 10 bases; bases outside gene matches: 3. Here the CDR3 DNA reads TGTGCCAGCAGTGGGGACAGGGGAGACTACACCTTC. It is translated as CASSGDRGDYTF. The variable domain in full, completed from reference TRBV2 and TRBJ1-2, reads EPEVTQTPSHQVTQMGQEVILRCVPISNHLYFYWYRQILGQKVEFLVSFYNNEISEKSEIFDDQFSVERPDGSNFTLKIRSTKLEDSAMYFCASSGDRGDYTFGSGTRLTVV.

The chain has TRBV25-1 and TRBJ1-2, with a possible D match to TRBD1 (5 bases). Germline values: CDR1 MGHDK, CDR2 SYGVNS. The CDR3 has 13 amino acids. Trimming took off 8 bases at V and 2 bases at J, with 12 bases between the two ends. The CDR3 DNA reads TGTGCCAGCCGGGACGGGAACAACTATGGCTACACCTTC. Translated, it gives CASRDGNNYGYTF.

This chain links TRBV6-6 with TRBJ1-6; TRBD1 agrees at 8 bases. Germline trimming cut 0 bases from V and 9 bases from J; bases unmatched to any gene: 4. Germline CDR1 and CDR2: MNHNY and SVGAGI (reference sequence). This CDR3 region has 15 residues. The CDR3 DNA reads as TGTGCCAGCAGTTACTCGAGCGACAGGGGTTCACCCCTCCACTTT. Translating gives CASSYSSDRGSPLHF.

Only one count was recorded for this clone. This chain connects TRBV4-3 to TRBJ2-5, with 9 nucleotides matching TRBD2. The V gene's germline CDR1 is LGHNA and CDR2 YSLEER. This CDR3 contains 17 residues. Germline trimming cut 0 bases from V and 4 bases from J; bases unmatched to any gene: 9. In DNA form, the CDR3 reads TGCGCCAGCAGCCAAGACCTCGGCGGGGGGGTGGGAGAGACCCAGTACTTC. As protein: CASSQDLGGGVGETQYF.

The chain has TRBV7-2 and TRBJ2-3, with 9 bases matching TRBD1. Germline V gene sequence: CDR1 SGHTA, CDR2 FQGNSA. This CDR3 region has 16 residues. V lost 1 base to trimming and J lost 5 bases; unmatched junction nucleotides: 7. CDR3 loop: CASSLVYRTGVDTQYF. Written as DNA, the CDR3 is TGTGCCAGCAGCTTAGTTTACAGGACAGGGGTAGATACGCAGTATTTT.

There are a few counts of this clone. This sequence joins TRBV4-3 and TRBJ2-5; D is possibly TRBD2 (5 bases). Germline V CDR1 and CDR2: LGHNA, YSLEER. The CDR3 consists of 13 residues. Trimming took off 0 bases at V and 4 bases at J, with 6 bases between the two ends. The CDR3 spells CASSQDGGETQYF. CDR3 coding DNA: TGCGCCAGCAGCCAAGATGGAGGAGAGACCCAGTACTTC.

CDR3: CASSPADGFSGRYTDTQYF. DNA of the CDR3: TGTGCCAGCAGTCCCGCGGACGGGTTTAGCGGGAGGTATACAGATACGCAGTATTTT. The chain couples TRBV7-9 to TRBJ2-3, with 10 bases aligning to TRBD2. The junction had 18 bases not matched to a gene; V was cut back by 6 bases and J by 3 bases. The CDR3 extends over 19 amino acids. The germline V gene encodes CDR1 SEHNR and CDR2 FQNEAQ (reference sequence).

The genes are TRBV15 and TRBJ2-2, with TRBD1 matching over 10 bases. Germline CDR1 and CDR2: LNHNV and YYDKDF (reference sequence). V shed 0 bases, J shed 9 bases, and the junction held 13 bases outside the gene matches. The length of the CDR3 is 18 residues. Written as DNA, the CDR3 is TGTGCCACCAGCAGAGATCGGCCGGCTGAGACAGGGGGCAGGGAGCTGTTTTTT. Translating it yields CATSRDRPAETGGRELFF.

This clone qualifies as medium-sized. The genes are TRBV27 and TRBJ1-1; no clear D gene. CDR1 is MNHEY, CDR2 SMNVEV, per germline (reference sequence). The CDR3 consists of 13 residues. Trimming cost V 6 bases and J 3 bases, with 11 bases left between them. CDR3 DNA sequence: TGTGCCAGCAGAAGTGATACCTACACTGAAGCTTTCTTT. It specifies CASRSDTYTEAFF.

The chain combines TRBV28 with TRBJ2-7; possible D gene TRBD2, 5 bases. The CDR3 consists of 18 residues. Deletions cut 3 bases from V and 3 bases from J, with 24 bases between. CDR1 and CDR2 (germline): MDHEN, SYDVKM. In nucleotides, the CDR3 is TGTGCCAGCAGTTTCTCCCACGGGGTTCCGTCTTCCGGCTACGAGCAGTACTTC. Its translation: CASSFSHGVPSSGYEQYF.

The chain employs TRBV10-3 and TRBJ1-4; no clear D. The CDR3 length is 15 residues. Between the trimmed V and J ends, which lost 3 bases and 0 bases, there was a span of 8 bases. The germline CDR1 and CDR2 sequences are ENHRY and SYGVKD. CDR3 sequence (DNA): TGTGCCATCAGTGACGGAGGTGCAACTAATGAAAAACTGTTTTTT. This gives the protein CAISDGGATNEKLFF.

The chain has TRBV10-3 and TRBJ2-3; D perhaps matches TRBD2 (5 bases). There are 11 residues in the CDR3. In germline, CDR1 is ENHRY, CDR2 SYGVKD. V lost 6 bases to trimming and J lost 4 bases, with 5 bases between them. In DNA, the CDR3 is TGTGCCATCAGGGGAGCAGATACGCAGTATTTT. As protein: CAIRGADTQYF.